Listed below are T cell receptor beta chains from one sample, sequenced in a study of T cell repertoires in cytomegalovirus infection. TCRdb fed the reads into MiXCR, producing one record per CDR3 protein. The data hold about 130,000 distinct CDR3 sequences, with under 30% observed a single time. No cognate antigen is known for these TCRs. Material: PBMCs, sequenced either directly or after in vitro stimulation (not recorded which). Every receptor here comes from a human donor in good health (CMV status not recorded). Some clones in this sample may be carry-over from other donors' samples. Both conserved end residues are trimmed from each CDR3. The size field is filled for only some rows; it gives once, few, many or a size class.

>TRBV7-2|many
ASLRSRGNTGELF
>TRBV20-1|.
SVRLTKAPWEEQY
>TRBV7-2|many
ASSPPLAYNEQF
>TRBV7-3|many
ASSLDRGYEQY
>TRBV19|few
ASSMTPRADNSPLH
>TRBV9|few
ASSPQVQRGELF
>TRBV7-9|once
ASSPGTSGRRPDYEQY
>TRBV12-3/TRBV12-4|.
ASSLSLTEAF
>TRBV7-6|many
ASSLAFSRPTNEKLF
>TRBV27|many
ASSLSQAAEAF
>TRBV27|few
ASSLGTGYNEQF
>TRBV4-1|many
ASSQVGSSNEQF
>TRBV12-3/TRBV12-4|once
ASSPPKGGAF
>TRBV29-1|few
SVEEVGMNTEAF
>TRBV28|.
ASSLSLAGVETQY
>TRBV5-4|.
ASSSGGARGFATNEKLF
>TRBV7-2|many
ASRLTVGNQPQH
>TRBV20-1|few
SACGTGSSYNEQF
>TRBV20-1|few
SALPGQGLLNTKRTQY
>TRBV11-3|few
ASSPEGGRHPNTGELF
>TRBV5-4|once
ASSPTAGGSNYGYT
>TRBV7-2|many
ASSSFLGTGELF
>TRBV7-9|few
ASSLDRWTDTQY
>TRBV6-2/TRBV6-3|.
ASRTRGTAYGYT
>TRBV6-2/TRBV6-3|.
ASRWTGNEQF
>TRBV7-2|.
ASSLDGSNQPQH
>TRBV7-3|many
ASSDPQTDTQY
>TRBV18|.
ASSPRDSNQPQH
>TRBV7-2|many
ASSLSTGMNTEAF
>TRBV27|.
ASSPNRDAVNTQY
>TRBV6-2/TRBV6-3|few
ASTRNRLTDTQY
>TRBV10-3|.
AISDEGTSYNEQF
>TRBV12-3/TRBV12-4|.
ASSLWPTNQPQH
>TRBV28|few
ASSLVARGSSPLH
>TRBV20-1|few
STRDRGAEAF
>TRBV7-2|.
ASSSAGTGNYGYT
>TRBV6-5|few
ASSTPADRGFTGELF
>TRBV11-2|many
ASSPTLHEQF
>TRBV4-1|few
ASSGPSPSETQY
>TRBV7-2|.
ASSPGQGVTQY
>TRBV10-3|.
AISESPSGAGGHNEQF
>TRBV18|.
ASSPSVGWGRTEAF
>TRBV5-5|.
ASSQRNRDTEAF